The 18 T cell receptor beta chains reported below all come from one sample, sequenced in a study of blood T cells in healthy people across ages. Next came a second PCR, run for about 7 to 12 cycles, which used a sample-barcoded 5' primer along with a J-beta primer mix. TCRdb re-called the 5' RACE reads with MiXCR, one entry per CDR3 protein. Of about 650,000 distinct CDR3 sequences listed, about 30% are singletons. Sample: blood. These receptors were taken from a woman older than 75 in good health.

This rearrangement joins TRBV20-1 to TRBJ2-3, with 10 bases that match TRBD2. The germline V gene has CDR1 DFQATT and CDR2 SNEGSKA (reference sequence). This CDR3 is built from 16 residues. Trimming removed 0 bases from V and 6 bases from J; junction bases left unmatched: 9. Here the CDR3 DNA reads TGCAGTGCTAGAGAACCGTGGGGTAGCGGGAGGGATACGCAGTATTTT. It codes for CSAREPWGSGRDTQYF.

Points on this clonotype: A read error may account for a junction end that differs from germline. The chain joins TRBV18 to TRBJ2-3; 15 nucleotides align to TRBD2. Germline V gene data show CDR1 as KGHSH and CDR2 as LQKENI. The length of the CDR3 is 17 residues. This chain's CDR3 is CASLPPGLAGGSDTQYF. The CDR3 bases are TGTGCCAGCTTACCACCGGGACTAGCGGGGGGATCAGATACGCAGTATTTT. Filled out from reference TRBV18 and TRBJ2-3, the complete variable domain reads NAGVMQNPRHLVRRRGQEARLRCSPMKGHSHVYWYRQLPEEGLKFMVYLQKENIIDESGMPKERFSAEFPKEGPSILRIQQVVRGDSAAYFCASLPPGLAGGSDTQYFGPGTRLTVL.

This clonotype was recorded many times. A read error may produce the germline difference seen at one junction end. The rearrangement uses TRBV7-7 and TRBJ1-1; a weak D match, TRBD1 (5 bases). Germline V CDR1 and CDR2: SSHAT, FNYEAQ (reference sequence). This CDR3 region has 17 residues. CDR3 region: CASRRSRAKGLNTEAFF. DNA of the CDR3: TGTGCTAGCAGAAGAAGCCGTGCCAAGGGGCTGAACACTGAAGCTTTCTTT.

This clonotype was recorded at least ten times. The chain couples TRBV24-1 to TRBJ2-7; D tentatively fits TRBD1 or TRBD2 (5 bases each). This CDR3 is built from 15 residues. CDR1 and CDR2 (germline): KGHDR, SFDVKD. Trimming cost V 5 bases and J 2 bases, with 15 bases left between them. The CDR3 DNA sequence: TGTGCCACCAGTGGGGCAGGGAGTTTAACCTACGAGCAGTACTTC. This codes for CATSGAGSLTYEQYF.

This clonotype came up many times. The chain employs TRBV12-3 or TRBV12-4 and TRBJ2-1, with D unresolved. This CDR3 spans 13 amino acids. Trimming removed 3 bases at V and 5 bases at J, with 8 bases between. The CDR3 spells CASSFSVHNEQFF. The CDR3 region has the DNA TGTGCCAGCAGTTTTTCCGTGCACAATGAGCAGTTCTTC.

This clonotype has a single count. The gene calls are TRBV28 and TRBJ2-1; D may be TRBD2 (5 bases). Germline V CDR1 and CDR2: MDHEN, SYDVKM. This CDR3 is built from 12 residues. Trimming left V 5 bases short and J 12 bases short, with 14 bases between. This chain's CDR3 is CASSLPPGRQFF. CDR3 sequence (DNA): TGTGCCAGCAGTCTCCCCCCGGGGAGGCAGTTCTTC.

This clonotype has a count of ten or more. CDR3 amino acids: CASSLDIQETQYF. The CDR3 DNA reads as TGTGCCAGCAGCTTGGACATCCAAGAGACCCAGTACTTC. The rearrangement links TRBV7-2 to TRBJ2-5; possibly TRBD1 for D (5 bases). Looked up from germline, CDR1 is SGHTA and CDR2 is FQGNSA. Trimming left V 3 bases short and J 1 base short, with 6 bases between. CDR3 length: 13 amino acids. The complete variable domain, with remaining parts taken from reference TRBV7-2 and TRBJ2-5, reads GAGVSQSPSNKVTEKGKDVELRCDPISGHTALYWYRQSLGQGLEFLIYFQGNSAPDKSGLPSDRFSAERTGGSVSTLTIQRTQQEDSAVYLCASSLDIQETQYFGPGTRLLVL.

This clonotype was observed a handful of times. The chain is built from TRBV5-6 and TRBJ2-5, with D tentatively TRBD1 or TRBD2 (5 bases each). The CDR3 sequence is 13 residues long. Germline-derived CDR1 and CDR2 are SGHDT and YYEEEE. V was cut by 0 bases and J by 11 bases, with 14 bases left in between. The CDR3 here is CASSLVGAPGQYF. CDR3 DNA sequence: TGTGCCAGCAGCTTGGTCGGGGCGCCCGGGCAGTACTTC.

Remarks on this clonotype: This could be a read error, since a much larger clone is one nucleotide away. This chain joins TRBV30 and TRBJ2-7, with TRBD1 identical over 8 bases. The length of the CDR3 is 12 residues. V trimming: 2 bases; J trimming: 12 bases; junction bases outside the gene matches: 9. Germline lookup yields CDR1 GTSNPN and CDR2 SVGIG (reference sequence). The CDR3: CAWSSPGGVMYF. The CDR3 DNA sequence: TGTGCCTGGAGTTCTCCAGGGGGCGTGATGTACTTC.

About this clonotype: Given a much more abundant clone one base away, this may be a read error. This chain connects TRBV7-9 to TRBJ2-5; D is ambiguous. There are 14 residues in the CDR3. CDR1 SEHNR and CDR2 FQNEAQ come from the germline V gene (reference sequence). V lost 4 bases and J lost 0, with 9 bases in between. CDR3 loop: CASSSSSHQETQYF. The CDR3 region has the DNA TGTGCCAGCAGCTCCTCATCGCACCAAGAGACCCAGTACTTC.

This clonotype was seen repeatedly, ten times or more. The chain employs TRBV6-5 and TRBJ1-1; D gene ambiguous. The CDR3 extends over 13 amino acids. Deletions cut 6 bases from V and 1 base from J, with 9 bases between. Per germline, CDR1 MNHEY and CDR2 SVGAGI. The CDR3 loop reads CASSRRENTEAFF. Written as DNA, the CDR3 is TGTGCCAGCAGCCGGCGGGAGAACACTGAAGCTTTCTTT.

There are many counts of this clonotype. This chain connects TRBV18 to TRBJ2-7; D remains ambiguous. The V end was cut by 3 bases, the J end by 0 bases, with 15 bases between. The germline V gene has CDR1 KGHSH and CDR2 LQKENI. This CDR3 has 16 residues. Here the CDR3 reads CASSPERAQSSYEQYF. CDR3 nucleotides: TGTGCCAGCTCACCGGAGCGAGCCCAAAGCTCCTACGAGCAGTACTTC.

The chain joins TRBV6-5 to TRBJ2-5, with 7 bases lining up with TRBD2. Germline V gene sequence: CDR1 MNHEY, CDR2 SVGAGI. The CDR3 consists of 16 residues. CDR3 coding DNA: TGTGTCGGCAGTTCCCTTCGAAGCGGGGCAACGGAGACCCAGTACTTC. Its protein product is CVGSSLRSGATETQYF.

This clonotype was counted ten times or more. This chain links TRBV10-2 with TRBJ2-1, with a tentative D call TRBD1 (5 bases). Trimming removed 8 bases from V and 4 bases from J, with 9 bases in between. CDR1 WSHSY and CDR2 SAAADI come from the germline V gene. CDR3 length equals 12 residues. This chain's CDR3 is CASGRVYNEQFF. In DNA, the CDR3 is TGCGCCAGCGGCAGGGTTTACAATGAGCAGTTCTTC.

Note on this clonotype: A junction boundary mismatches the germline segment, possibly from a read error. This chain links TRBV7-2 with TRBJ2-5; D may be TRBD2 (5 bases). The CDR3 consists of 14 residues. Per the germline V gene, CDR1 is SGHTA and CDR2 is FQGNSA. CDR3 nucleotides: TGCGCCAGCAGCTGGGCCACGAGGGAGGAGACCCAGTACTTC. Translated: CASSWATREETQYF.

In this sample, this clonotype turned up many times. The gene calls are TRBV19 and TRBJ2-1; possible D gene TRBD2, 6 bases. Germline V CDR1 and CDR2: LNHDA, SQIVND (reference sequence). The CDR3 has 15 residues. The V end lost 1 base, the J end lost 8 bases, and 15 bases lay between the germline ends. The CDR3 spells CASSIGLANPHEQFF. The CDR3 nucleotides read TGTGCCAGTAGTATAGGGCTAGCGAACCCCCATGAGCAGTTCTTC.

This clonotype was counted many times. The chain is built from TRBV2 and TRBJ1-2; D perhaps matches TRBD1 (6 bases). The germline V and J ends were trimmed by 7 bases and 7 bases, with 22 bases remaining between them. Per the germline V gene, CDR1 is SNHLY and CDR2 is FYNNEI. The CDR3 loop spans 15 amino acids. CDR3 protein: CASTGAEQGNLGYTF. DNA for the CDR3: TGTGCCAGCACGGGTGCAGAACAGGGTAATCTTGGCTACACCTTC. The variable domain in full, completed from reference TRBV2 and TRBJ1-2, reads EPEVTQTPSHQVTQMGQEVILRCVPISNHLYFYWYRQILGQKVEFLVSFYNNEISEKSEIFDDQFSVERPDGSNFTLKIRSTKLEDSAMYFCASTGAEQGNLGYTFGSGTRLTVV.

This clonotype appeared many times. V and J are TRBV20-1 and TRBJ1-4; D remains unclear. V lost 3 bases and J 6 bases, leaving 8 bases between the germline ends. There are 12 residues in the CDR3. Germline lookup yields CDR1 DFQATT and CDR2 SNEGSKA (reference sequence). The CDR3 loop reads CSASQRDEKLFF. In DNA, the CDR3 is TGCAGTGCTAGTCAACGGGATGAAAAACTGTTTTTT.